This T cell receptor (beta chain) emerged from a study of shared clonotypes between healthy human individuals. The CDR3 loop spans 16 amino acids. Germline V gene lookup returns CDR1 SGHRS and CDR2 YFSETQ. The trim removed 3 bases at V and 0 bases at J, leaving 4 bases unmatched. A split of CD4+ cells into CD45RA+ naive and CD45RA-negative memory subsets was performed. This clone was observed once. Clones were sequenced by immunoSEQ multiplex PCR, and TCRdb holds only the in-frame ones, with some missing. The sample shows just over 2,000,000 clones, 95% of them seen only once. The sample taken for sequencing was naive CD4+ T cells sorted from blood. The subset: CD45RA+ positively selected. The chain has TRBV5-1 and TRBJ1-1, with 11 positions matching TRBD1. The clonotype originates from a man aged 18 to 35 in good health. The CDR3 is CASSWDRGSMNTEAFF. CDR3 coding DNA: TGCGCCAGCAGCTGGGACAGGGGGAGTATGAACACTGAAGCTTTCTTT.